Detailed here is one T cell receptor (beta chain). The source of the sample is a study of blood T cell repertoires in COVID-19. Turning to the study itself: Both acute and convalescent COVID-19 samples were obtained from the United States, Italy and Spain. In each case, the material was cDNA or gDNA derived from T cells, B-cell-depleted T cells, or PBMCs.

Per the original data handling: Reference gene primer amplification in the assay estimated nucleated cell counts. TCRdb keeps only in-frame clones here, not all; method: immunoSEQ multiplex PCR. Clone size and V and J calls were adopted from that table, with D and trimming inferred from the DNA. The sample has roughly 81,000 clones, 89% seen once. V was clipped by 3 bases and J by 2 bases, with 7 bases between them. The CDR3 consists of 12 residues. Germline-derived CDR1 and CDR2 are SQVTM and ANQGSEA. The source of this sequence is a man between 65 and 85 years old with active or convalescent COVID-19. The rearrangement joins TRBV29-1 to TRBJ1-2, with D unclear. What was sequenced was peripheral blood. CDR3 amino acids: CSVDSRNYGYTF. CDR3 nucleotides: TGCAGCGTTGATTCCAGGAACTATGGCTACACCTTC.